Shown below are 23 T cell receptor beta chains from a single sample sequenced in a study of shared clonotypes between healthy human individuals. Generated by immunoSEQ multiplex PCR, the TCRdb table keeps only in-frame clones and is missing some. The table lists millions of clones, around 95% of them singletons. Sequenced: naive CD4+ T cells sorted from blood. Subset of the sample: CD45RA+ positively selected. These receptors all stem from a man younger than 30 in good health.

Of note for this clone: Other DNA sequences in this specimen translate into the identical CDR3. V usage is TRBV27 and J usage is TRBJ1-2; D is unresolved. The CDR3 runs 13 residues. The germline V gene has CDR1 MNHEY and CDR2 SMNVEV (reference sequence). V was clipped by 2 bases and J by 4 bases, with 8 bases between them. The CDR3 DNA is TGTGCCAGCAGTTTAGCGGGTGCCTATGGCTACACCTTC. Protein: CASSLAGAYGYTF.

The chain links TRBV30 to TRBJ2-5; tentatively, D is TRBD1 or TRBD2 (6 bases each). V shed 8 bases and J shed 1 base, with 11 bases lying between them. CDR1 and CDR2 from the germline V gene are GTSNPN and SVGIG (reference sequence). CDR3 length: 12 amino acids. The CDR3 DNA is TGTGCCGCGGAGGGGGGCCAAGAGACCCAGTACTTC. The encoded protein is CAAEGGQETQYF.

The chain is built from TRBV4-3 and TRBJ2-1; perhaps TRBD2 as D (5 bases). Germline assignment: CDR1 LGHNA and CDR2 YSLEER. V was trimmed by 2 bases and J by 2 bases, leaving 10 bases between them. This CDR3 region has 15 residues. The CDR3 here is CASSQKSGTYNEQFF. DNA for the CDR3: TGCGCCAGCAGCCAAAAGAGCGGAACCTACAATGAGCAGTTCTTC.

J is TRBJ2-1 and V is TRBV5-1; 8 bases match TRBD1. CDR3 size: 15 residues. Trimming took 5 bases from V and 4 from J; bases not matched to a gene: 8. From germline, CDR1 is SGHRS and CDR2 YFSETQ. The CDR3 here is CASRLQGASYNEQFF. The CDR3 DNA reads as TGCGCCAGCAGGCTGCAGGGGGCGTCATACAATGAGCAGTTCTTC.

This chain connects TRBV29-1 to TRBJ1-4, with D possibly matching TRBD1 (5 bases). Germline-derived CDR1 and CDR2 are SQVTM and ANQGSEA. CDR3 length: 12 amino acids. The CDR3 spells CLAGSGSEKLFF. CDR3 DNA: TGCCTCGCAGGGTCCGGGAGTGAAAAACTGTTTTTT.

The chain is built from TRBV7-2 and TRBJ1-1; no firm D call. The CDR3 sequence is 14 residues long. Per the germline V gene, CDR1 is SGHTA and CDR2 is FQGNSA. V lost 1 base, J lost 4 bases, and 10 bases lay in between. The CDR3, as DNA: TGTGCCAGCAGCTTAGACCTCAGGATCACTGAAGCTTTCTTT. Protein product: CASSLDLRITEAFF.

In nucleotides, the CDR3 is TGCGCCAGCAGCCCCGAACCCGGGGCGAATGAGCAGTTCTTC. The encoded protein is CASSPEPGANEQFF. The chain carries TRBV4-3 and TRBJ2-1, with D perhaps TRBD1 or TRBD2 (5 bases each). The CDR3 covers 14 residues. Trimming pared 4 bases from V and 7 bases from J, leaving 14 bases between. Germline V lookup: CDR1 LGHNA, CDR2 YSLEER.

The chain employs TRBV7-9 and TRBJ2-4; 11 bases fit TRBD2. CDR1 and CDR2 from the germline V gene are SEHNR and FQNEAQ (reference sequence). This CDR3 is 15 amino acids long. The V and J ends lost 5 bases and 5 bases, in that order; junction bases with no gene match: 5. The CDR3 DNA reads TGTGCCAGCAGCGCTCCGGGACTAGCGGAAAACATTCAGTACTTC. As protein: CASSAPGLAENIQYF.

The chain joins TRBV2 to TRBJ1-1; D possibly corresponds to TRBD1 (5 bases). Germline-derived CDR1 and CDR2 are SNHLY and FYNNEI. Trimming stripped 3 bases from V and 1 base from J, with 9 bases between. This CDR3 is built from 14 residues. CDR3 sequence: CASSDRTTNTEAFF. The CDR3 coding sequence is TGTGCCAGCAGTGACCGGACAACGAACACTGAAGCTTTCTTT.

This chain links TRBV5-1 with TRBJ2-3; D is possibly TRBD1 or TRBD2 (5 bases each). Trimming left V 3 bases short and J 0 bases short, with 8 bases between. The length of the CDR3 is 14 residues. Germline V gives CDR1 SGHRS, CDR2 YFSETQ. For the CDR3, the DNA is TGCGCCAGCAGCTGGGACGAAAGCACAGATACGCAGTATTTT. Translating it yields CASSWDESTDTQYF.

The CDR3 loop reads CSVDRDGTEAFF. CDR3 DNA: TGCAGCGTGGATAGGGACGGCACTGAAGCTTTCTTT. V and J are TRBV29-1 and TRBJ1-1; D is possibly TRBD1 (5 bases). Germline-derived CDR1 and CDR2 are SQVTM and ANQGSEA. V was trimmed by 6 bases and J by 4 bases, leaving 12 bases between them. The CDR3 length is 12 residues. The full variable domain, rest sourced from reference TRBV29-1 and TRBJ1-1, is SAVISQKPSRDICQRGTSLTIQCQVDSQVTMMFWYRQQPGQSLTLIATANQGSEATYESGFVIDKFPISRPNLTFSTLTVSNMSPEDSSIYLCSVDRDGTEAFFGQGTRLTVV.

This chain uses TRBV30 with TRBJ1-4; unclear D gene. This CDR3 comprises 13 residues. Trimming removed 7 bases at V and 4 bases at J, with 13 bases between. CDR1 is GTSNPN, CDR2 SVGIG, per germline (reference sequence). The CDR3 sequence is CASSPSLNEKLFF. The CDR3 bases are TGTGCCTCCAGCCCGTCCCTTAATGAAAAACTGTTTTTT.

The chain has TRBV28 and TRBJ1-2, with D unresolved. V lost 2 bases, J lost 6 bases, and 19 bases lay in between. The CDR3 has 16 amino acids. The germline CDR1 and CDR2 sequences are MDHEN and SYDVKM. The CDR3 loop is CASSLVVYERVNGYTF. CDR3 DNA sequence: TGTGCCAGCAGTTTAGTGGTATACGAGCGTGTCAATGGCTACACCTTC.

The rearrangement uses TRBV4-2 and TRBJ2-7; 9 bases agree with TRBD2. This CDR3 has 16 residues. Germline loops: CDR1 LGHNA, CDR2 YNFKEQ. V lost 1 base, J lost 0 bases, and 4 bases stayed unmatched. The CDR3 DNA reads as TGTGCCAGCAGCCAAGTCCTAGCGGGGACCTCCTACGAGCAGTACTTC. It codes for CASSQVLAGTSYEQYF.

V is TRBV18 and J is TRBJ2-1; TRBD1 or TRBD2 may be the D gene (5 bases each). V dropped 1 base and J dropped 5 bases, with 9 bases sitting between them. The V gene's germline CDR1 is KGHSH and CDR2 LQKENI. This CDR3 has 14 amino acids. The CDR3, as DNA: TGTGCCAGCTCACCACTAGGGACCGACAATGAGCAGTTCTTC. This sequence encodes CASSPLGTDNEQFF.

The chain carries TRBV4-3 and TRBJ2-1; TRBD2 agrees at 7 bases. The V gene's germline CDR1 is LGHNA and CDR2 YSLEER. CDR3 size: 14 residues. Germline trimming cut 2 bases from V and 8 bases from J; bases unmatched to any gene: 6. CDR3 bases: TGCGCCAGCAGCCAACGCGGGAGTAACGATGAGCAGTTCTTC. Translating gives CASSQRGSNDEQFF.

Turning to this clone: The same CDR3 can be traced to other DNA sequences in this sample. The chain links TRBV30 to TRBJ2-1, with a weak D call TRBD1 (5 bases). This CDR3 comprises 12 residues. Germline assignment: CDR1 GTSNPN and CDR2 SVGIG (reference sequence). V dropped 0 bases and J dropped 9 bases, with 9 bases sitting between them. The CDR3 region has the DNA TGTGCCTGGAGTGTATGGGGCGGTGAGCAGTTCTTC. Amino acids: CAWSVWGGEQFF.

The chain employs TRBV5-1 and TRBJ2-7; 10 bases map to TRBD2. Germline CDR1 reads SGHRS; CDR2 reads YFSETQ. V dropped 1 base and J dropped 7; count of bases not matched to a gene: 8. The CDR3 is 15 amino acids. CDR3 sequence reads: CASSLSLAGDGEQYF. CDR3 in DNA: TGCGCCAGCAGCTTGTCGCTAGCGGGAGATGGTGAGCAGTACTTC. Combining the CDR3 with reference TRBV5-1 and TRBJ2-7 gives the whole variable domain KAGVTQTPRYLIKTRGQQVTLSCSPISGHRSVSWYQQTPGQGLQFLFEYFSETQRNKGNFPGRFSGRQFSNSRSEMNVSTLELGDSALYLCASSLSLAGDGEQYFGPGTRLTVT.

The V gene is TRBV10-3, the J gene TRBJ2-7; 11 bases agree with TRBD2. The CDR3 covers 16 residues. After removal of 3 bases from V and 1 base from J, the junction contained 5 bases not matched to a gene. In germline, CDR1 is ENHRY, CDR2 SYGVKD. In DNA, the CDR3 is TGTGCCATCAGTGACTTCACTAGCGGGAGATCCTACGAGCAGTACTTC. Encoded protein: CAISDFTSGRSYEQYF.

In regard to this clone: The germline gene is not matched at one end of the junction; a read error may be the cause. The chain joins TRBV7-2 to TRBJ2-3; 10 bases are a match to TRBD2. The CDR3 spans 14 residues. Germline V gene lookup returns CDR1 SGHTA and CDR2 FQGNSA. The CDR3 nucleotides are TGTGCCAGCAGCTTAAGTGCTAGCGGGAGTCCGCCACATTTT. This sequence encodes CASSLSASGSPPHF.

With respect to this clone: At the DNA level, this CDR3 is encoded by other sequences in the same sample as well. The chain links TRBV5-4 to TRBJ2-7; a weak D match, TRBD2 (6 bases). The V gene's germline CDR1 is SGHNT and CDR2 YYREEE (reference sequence). Trimming stripped 0 bases from V and 0 bases from J, with 7 bases between. There are 14 residues in the CDR3. CDR3 nucleotide sequence: TGTGCCAGCAGCTTGGGCGGGAACTCCTACGAGCAGTACTTC. This translates into CASSLGGNSYEQYF.

The chain recombines TRBV7-5 with TRBJ2-3; TRBD2 is the table's D call and was not checked against the DNA. TRBV7-5 is termed a pseudogene. This CDR3 has 15 amino acids. CDR3 DNA sequence: TGTGCCAGAAGCTCCCCCCATCCGGTCCCAGATACGCAGTATTTT. It is translated as CARSSPHPVPDTQYF.

The rearrangement joins TRBV9 to TRBJ1-2, with no clear D. The CDR3 extends over 15 amino acids. The V end was cut by 0 bases, the J end by 3 bases, with 12 bases between. Germline V gene data show CDR1 as SGDLS and CDR2 as YYNGEE. The CDR3 nucleotides are TGTGCCAGCAGCGTAGCGTTATCGCCAGACTATGGCTACACCTTC. Encoded protein: CASSVALSPDYGYTF.